This is a list of T cell receptor beta chains from one sample in a study of cytomegalovirus exposure and HLA in healthy donors. The repertoire was sequenced with immunoSEQ multiplex PCR; TCRdb's copy has only in-frame clones and lacks some. The sample contains about 270,000 clones, 86% of which appear only once. Sequencing input: PBMCs. These receptors all stem from a woman aged 18 to 35 in good health and CMV-seronegative. Each CDR3 is given with its conserved first and last residue. Each record gives: CDR3 protein, CDR3 DNA, J gene, clone size, D gene, V gene, CDR3 length. The D gene is left open where the match is weak. Size is stated for part of the rows, as once, few or many counts, or as a class when the clone is expanded.

cdr3_aa: CSVEDTLNTEAFF; cdr3_nt: TGCAGCGTTGAAGACACACTGAACACTGAAGCTTTCTTT; j_call: TRBJ1-1; clone_size: .; d_call: .; v_call: TRBV29-1; cdr3_length: 13
cdr3_aa: CAWSKNIDNQPQHF; cdr3_nt: TGTGCCTGGAGTAAAAATATAGACAATCAGCCCCAGCATTTT; j_call: TRBJ1-5; clone_size: .; d_call: .; v_call: TRBV30; cdr3_length: 14
cdr3_aa: CASSPSTGPLFYGYTF; cdr3_nt: TGTGCCAGCAGTCCATCCACAGGGCCCCTCTTCTATGGCTACACCTTC; j_call: TRBJ1-2; clone_size: .; d_call: .; v_call: TRBV27; cdr3_length: 16
cdr3_aa: CSVDAGVGSPLHF; cdr3_nt: TGCAGCGTTGATGCGGGGGTCGGCTCACCCCTCCACTTT; j_call: TRBJ1-6; clone_size: .; d_call: .; v_call: TRBV29-1; cdr3_length: 13
cdr3_aa: CASSKGLADYYEQYF; cdr3_nt: TGTGCCAGCAGTAAAGGACTAGCGGACTACTACGAGCAGTACTTC; j_call: TRBJ2-7; clone_size: .; d_call: TRBD2; v_call: TRBV6-5; cdr3_length: 15
cdr3_aa: CASSYSPTGRQPQHF; cdr3_nt: TGTGCCAGCAGTTACTCGCCGACAGGGCGACAGCCCCAGCATTTT; j_call: TRBJ1-5; clone_size: .; d_call: TRBD1; v_call: TRBV6-5; cdr3_length: 15
cdr3_aa: CASSTGTSGSNEQFF; cdr3_nt: TGTGCCAGCAGCACCGGGACTAGCGGGAGTAATGAGCAGTTCTTC; j_call: TRBJ2-1; clone_size: .; d_call: TRBD2; v_call: TRBV7-7; cdr3_length: 15
cdr3_aa: CASSQDGSGGQQETQYF; cdr3_nt: TGCGCCAGCAGCCAAGATGGTAGCGGGGGACAACAAGAGACCCAGTACTTC; j_call: TRBJ2-5; clone_size: .; d_call: TRBD2; v_call: TRBV4-1; cdr3_length: 17
cdr3_aa: CASSVGLAGVTDTQYF; cdr3_nt: TGTGCCAGCAGCGTCGGACTAGCGGGCGTTACAGATACGCAGTATTTT; j_call: TRBJ2-3; clone_size: once; d_call: TRBD2; v_call: TRBV5-6; cdr3_length: 16
cdr3_aa: CASSVGRRATNEKLFF; cdr3_nt: TGTGCCAGCAGCGTAGGCCGGAGAGCAACTAATGAAAAACTGTTTTTT; j_call: TRBJ1-4; clone_size: .; d_call: .; v_call: TRBV9; cdr3_length: 16
cdr3_aa: CASSQRQGPDTQYF; cdr3_nt: TGTGCCAGCAGTCAACGACAGGGCCCAGATACGCAGTATTTT; j_call: TRBJ2-3; clone_size: .; d_call: TRBD1; v_call: TRBV6-5; cdr3_length: 14
cdr3_aa: CASSETSGGGTDTQYF; cdr3_nt: TGTGCCAGCAGCGAGACTAGCGGGGGGGGGACAGATACGCAGTATTTT; j_call: TRBJ2-3; clone_size: .; d_call: TRBD2; v_call: TRBV25-1; cdr3_length: 16
cdr3_aa: CATSRDLGVTEAFF; cdr3_nt: TGTGCCACCAGCAGAGATCTAGGGGTCACTGAAGCTTTCTTT; j_call: TRBJ1-1; clone_size: .; d_call: .; v_call: TRBV15; cdr3_length: 14